A single T cell receptor (beta chain) is shown here with its context. Antigen: not known. This sample was taken from a study of cytomegalovirus exposure and HLA in healthy donors. Study results and limitations: The authors listed roughly 150 TCR beta chains as cytomegalovirus-associated. An analysis that was carried out later associated some 17,000 TCR beta sequences with HLA alleles at 0.05 false discovery rate. Presence/absence analysis assumed near-uniform sequencing depth across donors.

The study ran its PCR with 60 Vbeta and 13 Jbeta primers. Assay: immunoSEQ multiplex PCR; the TCRdb copy retains only in-frame clones and omits some. The sample yields some 120,000 clones, of which the top ten take up around 3.6%. In nominal health when sampled, donors likely had unrecorded immune exposures nonetheless. V shed 3 bases, J shed 4 bases, and the junction held 6 bases outside the gene matches. Germline-derived CDR1 and CDR2 are SGHRS and YFSETQ. The CDR3 runs to 15 residues. The source of this sequence is a man aged 18-30 years in good health and CMV-seronegative. The chain has TRBV5-1 and TRBJ2-2, with 7 bases fitting TRBD1. Sequenced material: PBMCs. CDR3: CASSSMAGGTGELFF. The CDR3 nucleotides read TGCGCCAGCAGCTCGATGGCAGGGGGCACCGGGGAGCTGTTTTTT.